The 5 T cell receptor beta chains below come from one sample, sequenced in a study of identical twins. TCRdb processed the 5' RACE reads anew with MiXCR; each CDR3 protein has one entry. The sample carries 310,000 or so distinct CDR3 sequences, over 8.5% recorded once. These same data were also listed under a study on yellow fever vaccine responses in identical twins.

The material sequenced was CD8+ T cells sorted from blood. These receptors originate from a woman younger than 30 in good health.

This clonotype was detected ten times or more. The CDR3 region is CASSKPGQGYNEQFF. Here the CDR3 DNA reads TGTGCCAGCAGCAAACCGGGACAGGGGTACAATGAGCAGTTCTTC. This chain links TRBV11-2 with TRBJ2-1; 10 positions agree with TRBD1. V dropped 5 bases and J dropped 4; count of bases not matched to a gene: 5. The CDR3 consists of 15 residues. The germline CDR1 and CDR2 sequences are SGHAT and FQNNGV.

The V and J genes are TRBV2 and TRBJ2-1; TRBD2 is a possible D gene (6 bases). The germline gives CDR1 SNHLY, CDR2 FYNNEI. The CDR3 sequence is 16 residues long. The germline V and J ends were trimmed by 5 bases and 2 bases, with 16 bases remaining between them. As DNA, the CDR3 is TGTGCCAGCAGTACCTCCCCGGGGGTCACCTACAATGAGCAGTTCTTC. This gives the protein CASSTSPGVTYNEQFF.

This clonotype was counted ten times or more. The CDR3 region has the DNA TGTGCCAGCAGTCTCCCTGGCGTCGAGCAGTACTTC. Protein sequence: CASSLPGVEQYF. V usage is TRBV12-3 or TRBV12-4 and J usage is TRBJ2-7; D ambiguous. The CDR3 loop spans 12 amino acids. Trimming stripped 5 bases from V and 6 bases from J, with 11 bases between.

This clonotype was seen at least ten times. This chain connects TRBV7-9 to TRBJ2-1; perhaps TRBD2 as D (5 bases). Trimming removed 11 bases at V and 8 bases at J, with 13 bases between. The CDR3 is made up of 11 amino acids. Germline CDR1 is SEHNR and CDR2 is FQNEAQ (reference sequence). The CDR3 protein is CACGKDYEQFF. The CDR3 DNA follows: TGTGCCTGCGGAAAGGACTATGAGCAGTTCTTC. Full variable domain (missing parts from reference TRBV7-9 and TRBJ2-1): DTGVSQNPRHKITKRGQNVTFRCDPISEHNRLYWYRQTLGQGPEFLTYFQNEAQLEKSRLLSDRFSAERPKGSFSTLEIQRTEQGDSAMYLCACGKDYEQFFGPGTRLTVL.

This clonotype was seen repeatedly, ten times or more. This chain connects TRBV14 to TRBJ2-7; 11 nucleotides line up with TRBD2. The CDR3 sequence is 16 residues long. V lost 4 bases to trimming and J lost 3 bases; unmatched junction nucleotides: 8. Looked up from germline, CDR1 is SGHDN and CDR2 is FVKESK. CDR3 sequence: CASSLLAGGVSYEQYF. The DNA of the CDR3 is TGTGCCAGCAGCCTCCTAGCGGGAGGTGTTAGCTACGAGCAGTACTTC.